This T cell receptor beta chain was recovered during a study of blood T cell repertoires in COVID-19. Study-wide context: The origin of the acute and convalescent COVID-19 samples was the United States, Italy and Spain. PBMCs, B-cell-depleted T cells, or T cells were the source of the cDNA or gDNA that made up the material.

The germline V gene has CDR1 SQVTM and CDR2 ANQGSEA. CDR3 length: 15 amino acids. Trimming took 6 bases from V and 0 from J, leaving 14 bases between them. Study processing details: Estimated nucleated cell counts came from reference gene primer amplification. TCRdb's table, derived via immunoSEQ multiplex PCR, lists solely in-frame clones and lacks some. D and trimming were read from the DNA, whereas the V and J calls and clone size are those reported in that table. The sample consists of 55,000 to 85,000 clones, 88% of them appearing once. A few counts support this clone. The sample was peripheral blood. V usage is TRBV29-1 and J usage is TRBJ2-2, with D possibly TRBD1 on 5 matching bases. The clonotype comes from a human donor in a cohort sampled during active COVID-19. The CDR3 bases are TGCAGCGTAAGACAGAGGTCCGCGAACACCGGGGAGCTGTTTTTT. Translated, it gives CSVRQRSANTGELFF.